The rows below give T cell receptor beta chains drawn from one sample of a study of T cell repertoires in ileal Crohn's disease. Profiling relied on immunoSEQ multiplex PCR, and the TCRdb table lists in-frame clones only, not all of them. The table has around 15,000 clones, around 85% seen once. Sequenced input: ileal tissue. Receptors were obtained from an adult with Crohn's disease. CDR3s include the opening cysteine and the closing phenylalanine or tryptophan. Fields, in order: clone size, CDR3 length, J gene, D gene, V gene, CDR3 DNA, CDR3 protein. The D gene is left open where the match is weak. Part of the rows lack a size; the others show once, few, many or a class for expanded clones.

clone size: .
CDR3 length: 17
J gene: TRBJ2-1
D gene: TRBD2
V gene: TRBV2
CDR3 DNA: TGTGCCAGCAGCCTCCCGGGTGGCGGGGGGGCATACAATGAGCAGTTCTTC
CDR3 protein: CASSLPGGGGAYNEQFF

clone size: .
CDR3 length: 15
J gene: TRBJ1-1
D gene: .
V gene: TRBV6-5
CDR3 DNA: TGTGCCAGCAGTTACTCGTCCCAAGGGAACACTGAAGCTTTCTTT
CDR3 protein: CASSYSSQGNTEAFF

clone size: few
CDR3 length: 15
J gene: TRBJ1-2
D gene: TRBD1
V gene: TRBV9
CDR3 DNA: TGTGCCAGCAGCGTAGATTCAGGGGGAAACTATGGCTACACCTTC
CDR3 protein: CASSVDSGGNYGYTF

clone size: .
CDR3 length: 14
J gene: TRBJ2-2
D gene: .
V gene: TRBV5-6
CDR3 DNA: TGTGCCAGCAGCGACACCCGGTGGACCGGGGAGCTGTTTTTT
CDR3 protein: CASSDTRWTGELFF

clone size: .
CDR3 length: 13
J gene: TRBJ2-1
D gene: .
V gene: TRBV10-2
CDR3 DNA: TGCGCCAGCAGTGGGGGGGCTTGGAATGAGCAGTTCTTC
CDR3 protein: CASSGGAWNEQFF

clone size: .
CDR3 length: 14
J gene: TRBJ1-1
D gene: .
V gene: TRBV5-1
CDR3 DNA: TGCGCCAGCAGCTTAGAGGGTTCGGACACTGAAGCTTTCTTT
CDR3 protein: CASSLEGSDTEAFF

clone size: .
CDR3 length: 15
J gene: TRBJ1-4
D gene: TRBD1
V gene: TRBV5-6
CDR3 DNA: TGTGCCAGCAGCTCCGTGGGACAGGCTAATGAAAAACTGTTTTTT
CDR3 protein: CASSSVGQANEKLFF

clone size: .
CDR3 length: 14
J gene: TRBJ1-2
D gene: .
V gene: TRBV30
CDR3 DNA: TGTGCCTGGAGTGTACTGGGGGTTAACTATGGCTACACCTTC
CDR3 protein: CAWSVLGVNYGYTF

clone size: .
CDR3 length: 18
J gene: TRBJ2-1
D gene: .
V gene: TRBV7-2
CDR3 DNA: TGTGCCAGCAGCTTAGAACGGCGGGTTTTTGGGCTATACAATGAGCAGTTCTTC
CDR3 protein: CASSLERRVFGLYNEQFF

clone size: .
CDR3 length: 14
J gene: TRBJ1-4
D gene: .
V gene: TRBV5-1
CDR3 DNA: TGCGCCAGCAGCTTGGAAGTGTCAGTTGAAAAACTGTTTTTT
CDR3 protein: CASSLEVSVEKLFF

clone size: .
CDR3 length: 12
J gene: TRBJ1-4
D gene: .
V gene: TRBV6-1
CDR3 DNA: TGTGCCAGCGGCCTCGGGGGGGGAAAACTGTTTTTT
CDR3 protein: CASGLGGGKLFF

clone size: .
CDR3 length: 16
J gene: TRBJ1-1
D gene: .
V gene: TRBV27
CDR3 DNA: TGTGCCAGCAACCTCCATGGGGGGGGGTTAGGCACTGAAGCTTTCTTT
CDR3 protein: CASNLHGGGLGTEAFF

clone size: once
CDR3 length: 13
J gene: TRBJ2-7
D gene: .
V gene: TRBV5-1
CDR3 DNA: TGCGCCAGCAGCCCGGGACGGACCTACGAGCAGTACTTC
CDR3 protein: CASSPGRTYEQYF

clone size: .
CDR3 length: 13
J gene: TRBJ2-1
D gene: .
V gene: TRBV7-9
CDR3 DNA: TGTGCCAGCAGCTTAGCATCGCCCGATGAGCAGTTCTTC
CDR3 protein: CASSLASPDEQFF

clone size: .
CDR3 length: 14
J gene: TRBJ2-7
D gene: .
V gene: TRBV6-5
CDR3 DNA: TGTGCCAGCAGTGGACGTGGCAGCTCCTACGAGCAGTACTTC
CDR3 protein: CASSGRGSSYEQYF

clone size: once
CDR3 length: 14
J gene: TRBJ2-1
D gene: TRBD1
V gene: TRBV11-2
CDR3 DNA: TGTGCCAGCAGCTCCCAGACAGGGGGCAATGAGCAGTTCTTC
CDR3 protein: CASSSQTGGNEQFF

clone size: .
CDR3 length: 14
J gene: TRBJ1-1
D gene: TRBD1
V gene: TRBV6-5
CDR3 DNA: TGTGCCAGCAGTCCGGGACAGCTGAACACTGAAGCTTTCTTT
CDR3 protein: CASSPGQLNTEAFF

clone size: .
CDR3 length: 16
J gene: TRBJ1-5
D gene: TRBD1
V gene: TRBV30
CDR3 DNA: TGTGCCTGGAGGGAGAAGGGACAGGGGGCAAGTCAGCCCCAGCATTTT
CDR3 protein: CAWREKGQGASQPQHF

clone size: .
CDR3 length: 12
J gene: TRBJ2-7
D gene: .
V gene: TRBV29-1
CDR3 DNA: TGCAGCGTTGAAGGCACGGCAGACGAGCAGTACTTC
CDR3 protein: CSVEGTADEQYF

clone size: .
CDR3 length: 15
J gene: TRBJ1-2
D gene: TRBD1
V gene: TRBV19
CDR3 DNA: TGTGCCAGTAGTCTACAGACAGGGATCAGAGGAAGCTACACCTTC
CDR3 protein: CASSLQTGIRGSYTF

clone size: .
CDR3 length: 15
J gene: TRBJ1-6
D gene: .
V gene: TRBV5-4
CDR3 DNA: TGTGCCAGCAGCAGGTATGGATCCTATAATTCACCCCTCCACTTT
CDR3 protein: CASSRYGSYNSPLHF

clone size: few
CDR3 length: 14
J gene: TRBJ2-2
D gene: .
V gene: TRBV7-9
CDR3 DNA: TGTGCCAGCAGCGCCTCAGGGGTGACCGGGGAGCTGTTTTTT
CDR3 protein: CASSASGVTGELFF

clone size: once
CDR3 length: 12
J gene: TRBJ2-7
D gene: .
V gene: TRBV5-4
CDR3 DNA: TGTGCCAGCAGCTTGGGGGGCTACGAGCAGTACTTC
CDR3 protein: CASSLGGYEQYF

clone size: .
CDR3 length: 15
J gene: TRBJ1-3
D gene: TRBD1
V gene: TRBV6-5
CDR3 DNA: TGTGCCAGCAGTCGAACAGGGGCCTCTGGAAACACCATATATTTT
CDR3 protein: CASSRTGASGNTIYF

clone size: few
CDR3 length: 16
J gene: TRBJ2-7
D gene: TRBD1
V gene: TRBV5-1
CDR3 DNA: TGCGCCAGCCGTGAAGCCAACAGGGGGCTAAGTCAGGTGCAGTACTTC
CDR3 protein: CASREANRGLSQVQYF

clone size: .
CDR3 length: 14
J gene: TRBJ1-4
D gene: .
V gene: TRBV19
CDR3 DNA: TGTGCCAGTAGTATTGGACGGAGGACGGAAAAACTGTTTTTT
CDR3 protein: CASSIGRRTEKLFF

clone size: .
CDR3 length: 15
J gene: TRBJ2-1
D gene: TRBD2
V gene: TRBV10-2
CDR3 DNA: TGCGCCAGCAGTCTAGCGGGGGGGGGTTACAATGAGCAGTTCTTC
CDR3 protein: CASSLAGGGYNEQFF

clone size: .
CDR3 length: 14
J gene: TRBJ1-1
D gene: TRBD1
V gene: TRBV5-1
CDR3 DNA: TGCGCCAGCAAAAGGGGGACAGACTTCACTGAAGCTTTCTTT
CDR3 protein: CASKRGTDFTEAFF

clone size: once
CDR3 length: 14
J gene: TRBJ2-1
D gene: .
V gene: TRBV4-1
CDR3 DNA: TGCGCCAGCAGGGACGGGGAGGCCTACAATGAGCAGTTCTTC
CDR3 protein: CASRDGEAYNEQFF

clone size: .
CDR3 length: 14
J gene: TRBJ1-5
D gene: .
V gene: TRBV5-5
CDR3 DNA: TGTGCCAGCAGCCAAAGACAGGGCAATCAGCCCCAGCATTTT
CDR3 protein: CASSQRQGNQPQHF

clone size: .
CDR3 length: 15
J gene: TRBJ1-1
D gene: TRBD1
V gene: TRBV5-1
CDR3 DNA: TGCGCCAGCAGCTCAAGACAGGGGGGGAGCAGTGAAGCTTTCTTT
CDR3 protein: CASSSRQGGSSEAFF

clone size: .
CDR3 length: 14
J gene: TRBJ1-2
D gene: .
V gene: TRBV4-1
CDR3 DNA: TGCGCCAGCAGCGAGATGCGGGCCGGGTATGGCTACACCTTC
CDR3 protein: CASSEMRAGYGYTF

clone size: .
CDR3 length: 15
J gene: TRBJ2-3
D gene: TRBD2
V gene: TRBV10-1
CDR3 DNA: TGCGCCAGCAGTGGCTCTAGCGGGGGGCCCGATACGCAGTATTTT
CDR3 protein: CASSGSSGGPDTQYF

clone size: .
CDR3 length: 14
J gene: TRBJ2-7
D gene: TRBD2
V gene: TRBV6-1
CDR3 DNA: TGTGCCAGCAGCCAGCGGGGGGCTTCCTACGAGCAGTACTTC
CDR3 protein: CASSQRGASYEQYF

clone size: .
CDR3 length: 16
J gene: TRBJ1-5
D gene: .
V gene: TRBV7-7
CDR3 DNA: TGTGCTAGCAGCTTAGCGTCGGGACACCCTAGGGGGCCCCAGCATTTT
CDR3 protein: CASSLASGHPRGPQHF

clone size: few
CDR3 length: 13
J gene: TRBJ2-7
D gene: .
V gene: TRBV30
CDR3 DNA: TGTGCCTGGAGTGCGGGGGGCCCCCTCGAGCAGTACTTC
CDR3 protein: CAWSAGGPLEQYF

clone size: .
CDR3 length: 13
J gene: TRBJ2-1
D gene: .
V gene: TRBV6-5
CDR3 DNA: TGTGCGGTGGGCACAGGGACTCCCAATGAGCAGTTCTTC
CDR3 protein: CAVGTGTPNEQFF

clone size: few
CDR3 length: 12
J gene: TRBJ1-4
D gene: .
V gene: TRBV30
CDR3 DNA: TGTGCCTGGAGCCTCCTGGGGGAAAAACTGTTTTTT
CDR3 protein: CAWSLLGEKLFF

clone size: .
CDR3 length: 14
J gene: TRBJ1-2
D gene: .
V gene: TRBV21-1
CDR3 DNA: TGTGCCAGTCCCGCCGGGGGACAAATCTATGGCTACACCTTC
CDR3 protein: CASPAGGQIYGYTF

clone size: .
CDR3 length: 13
J gene: TRBJ2-7
D gene: .
V gene: TRBV11-2
CDR3 DNA: TGTGCCAGCACCCAGCCGCCCTCCTACGAGCAGTACTTC
CDR3 protein: CASTQPPSYEQYF

clone size: once
CDR3 length: 13
J gene: TRBJ2-7
D gene: TRBD1
V gene: TRBV29-1
CDR3 DNA: TGCAGCGTTGAGCGACAGGGTACGGGAGAGCAGTACTTC
CDR3 protein: CSVERQGTGEQYF

clone size: .
CDR3 length: 12
J gene: TRBJ1-1
D gene: .
V gene: TRBV30
CDR3 DNA: TGTGCCTGGAGTGTACAGGCCGTTGAAGCTTTCTTT
CDR3 protein: CAWSVQAVEAFF

clone size: few
CDR3 length: 10
J gene: TRBJ1-2
D gene: .
V gene: TRBV5-1
CDR3 DNA: TGCGCCAGCAGCTTGGGTGGCTACACCTTC
CDR3 protein: CASSLGGYTF

clone size: .
CDR3 length: 13
J gene: TRBJ1-2
D gene: .
V gene: TRBV30
CDR3 DNA: TGTGCCTGGAGTGTACTGGGGGGGCATGGCTACACCTTC
CDR3 protein: CAWSVLGGHGYTF

clone size: .
CDR3 length: 8
J gene: TRBJ2-5
D gene: .
V gene: TRBV27
CDR3 DNA: TGTGCCATCCCCCCCCAGTACTTC
CDR3 protein: CAIPPQYF

clone size: large
CDR3 length: 13
J gene: TRBJ1-5
D gene: .
V gene: TRBV4-1
CDR3 DNA: TGCGCCAGCAGCCACGGACTCTATCAGCCCCAGCATTTT
CDR3 protein: CASSHGLYQPQHF